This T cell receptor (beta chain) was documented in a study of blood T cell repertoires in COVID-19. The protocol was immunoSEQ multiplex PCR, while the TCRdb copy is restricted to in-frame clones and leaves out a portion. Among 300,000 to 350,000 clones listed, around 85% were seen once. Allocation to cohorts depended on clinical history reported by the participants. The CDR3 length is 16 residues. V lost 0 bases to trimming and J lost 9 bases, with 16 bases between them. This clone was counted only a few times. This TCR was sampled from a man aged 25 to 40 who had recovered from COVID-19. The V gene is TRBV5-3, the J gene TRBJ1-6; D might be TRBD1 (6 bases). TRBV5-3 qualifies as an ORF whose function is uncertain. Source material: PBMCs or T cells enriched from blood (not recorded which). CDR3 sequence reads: CARSLEAGGAGSPLHF. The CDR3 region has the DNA TGTGCCAGAAGCTTGGAGGCGGGGGGCGCAGGTTCACCCCTCCACTTT.